The rows below give T cell receptor beta chains drawn from one sample of a study of blood T cell repertoires in COVID-19. This table comes from immunoSEQ multiplex PCR, and its TCRdb copy is limited to in-frame clones, with some not included. The data hold approximately 140,000 clones, with about nine tenths observed a single time. The sample taken for sequencing was peripheral blood. These receptors were taken from a human donor in a cohort sampled during active COVID-19. Both conserved end residues are part of each CDR3. A D gene is named only where the DNA matches it firmly. Expanded clones are given a class, and other clones once, few, many or no size at all.

CDR3: CASRGGTSGLYEQYF
DNA: TGCGCCAGCCGCGGCGGGACTAGCGGCCTCTACGAGCAGTACTTC
D: TRBD2
J: TRBJ2-7
V: TRBV4-3
size: .

CDR3: CASSIGGSFPYEQYF
DNA: TGTGCCAGTAGTATCGGCGGGAGCTTCCCCTACGAGCAGTACTTC
D: TRBD2
J: TRBJ2-7
V: TRBV19
size: .

CDR3: CASKPGTGGEQYF
DNA: TGTGCCAGCAAACCCGGGACAGGGGGCGAGCAGTACTTC
D: TRBD1
J: TRBJ2-7
V: TRBV28
size: .

CDR3: CASSPQGQDTGELFF
DNA: TGTGCCAGCTCACCCCAGGGGCAGGACACCGGGGAGCTGTTTTTT
D: .
J: TRBJ2-2
V: TRBV18
size: .

CDR3: CATSRAGQPQHF
DNA: TGTGCCACCAGCAGAGCGGGACAGCCCCAGCATTTT
D: .
J: TRBJ1-5
V: TRBV15
size: few

CDR3: CASGRTTNTEAFF
DNA: TGTGCCAGCGGCAGGACAACGAACACTGAAGCTTTCTTT
D: .
J: TRBJ1-1
V: TRBV2
size: .

CDR3: CASSLPSTGRTSGGIIQTGELFF
DNA: TGTGCCAGCAGTTTGCCGTCAACAGGGAGAACTAGCGGGGGCATAATTCAAACCGGGGAGCTGTTTTTT
D: TRBD2
J: TRBJ2-2
V: TRBV28
size: .

CDR3: CASTQSRGVPETQYF
DNA: TGTGCCAGCACACAGAGCCGCGGGGTTCCGGAGACCCAGTACTTC
D: .
J: TRBJ2-5
V: TRBV28
size: .

CDR3: CASSLGQGADTQYF
DNA: TGTGCCAGCAGCCTAGGGCAGGGGGCGGATACGCAGTATTTT
D: TRBD1
J: TRBJ2-3
V: TRBV7-9
size: .

CDR3: CAWSVGAGGRKETQYF
DNA: TGTGCCTGGAGTGTTGGGGCGGGGGGAAGAAAAGAGACCCAGTACTTC
D: TRBD2
J: TRBJ2-5
V: TRBV30
size: once

CDR3: CASRRDRGPNEQFF
DNA: TGTGCCAGTAGACGGGACAGGGGGCCCAATGAGCAGTTCTTC
D: TRBD1
J: TRBJ2-1
V: TRBV19
size: once

CDR3: CASSSQIRRFNEKLFF
DNA: TGTGCCAGCAGCTCCCAAATCAGGCGATTTAATGAAAAACTGTTTTTT
D: .
J: TRBJ1-4
V: TRBV7-8
size: .

CDR3: CASSRGDGYGYTF
DNA: TGTGCCAGCAGCCGGGGAGACGGCTATGGCTACACCTTC
D: .
J: TRBJ1-2
V: TRBV14
size: .

CDR3: CAWTTPGRWYGYTF
DNA: TGTGCCTGGACAACCCCGGGGAGATGGTATGGCTACACCTTC
D: .
J: TRBJ1-2
V: TRBV30
size: .

CDR3: CASSPLAGVPNEQFF
DNA: TGTGCCAGCAGCCCCCTAGCGGGGGTCCCCAATGAGCAGTTCTTC
D: TRBD2
J: TRBJ2-1
V: TRBV28
size: .

CDR3: CASSPLGMNTEAFF
DNA: TGTGCCAGCAGCCCCTTGGGCATGAACACTGAAGCTTTCTTT
D: .
J: TRBJ1-1
V: TRBV9
size: .

CDR3: CSVVVPPDYGYTF
DNA: TGCAGCGTTGTAGTGCCCCCGGACTATGGCTACACCTTC
D: .
J: TRBJ1-2
V: TRBV29-1
size: .

CDR3: CASSDPSLGADNSPLHF
DNA: TGCGCCAGCAGTGACCCGAGTTTGGGGGCCGATAATTCACCCCTCCACTTT
D: .
J: TRBJ1-6
V: TRBV10-1
size: few

CDR3: CASSLDSKPNEKLFF
DNA: TGTGCCAGCAGCTTGGACAGCAAACCTAATGAAAAACTGTTTTTT
D: .
J: TRBJ1-4
V: TRBV7-2
size: .

CDR3: CASSSGTVNNEQFF
DNA: TGTGCCAGCAGCTCCGGGACAGTTAACAATGAGCAGTTCTTC
D: TRBD1
J: TRBJ2-1
V: TRBV9
size: .

CDR3: CSVLTNPNTEAFF
DNA: TGCAGCGTTCTTACAAACCCGAACACTGAAGCTTTCTTT
D: .
J: TRBJ1-1
V: TRBV29-1
size: once

CDR3: CASSPPGLAGGGSYNEQFF
DNA: TGTGCCAGCTCACCCCCGGGACTAGCGGGGGGGGGCTCCTACAATGAGCAGTTCTTC
D: TRBD2
J: TRBJ2-1
V: TRBV18
size: .

CDR3: CASSQVDTRSENTIYF
DNA: TGCGCCAGCAGCCAAGTTGATACTCGGTCCGAAAACACCATATATTTT
D: .
J: TRBJ1-3
V: TRBV4-1
size: .

CDR3: CASSLQDRGLDEQFF
DNA: TGTGCCAGCAGCTTGCAGGACAGGGGGCTCGATGAGCAGTTCTTC
D: TRBD1
J: TRBJ2-1
V: TRBV7-2
size: once

CDR3: CASSLRDRRQPQHF
DNA: TGTGCCAGCAGTTTAAGGGACAGGAGGCAGCCCCAGCATTTT
D: TRBD1
J: TRBJ1-5
V: TRBV27
size: .

CDR3: CASSYRGTEAFF
DNA: TGTGCCAGCTCGTACCGCGGGACTGAAGCTTTCTTT
D: .
J: TRBJ1-1
V: TRBV18
size: .

CDR3: CASSLFGARGGDTQYF
DNA: TGCGCCAGCAGCTTATTTGGGGCCAGAGGTGGAGATACGCAGTATTTT
D: .
J: TRBJ2-3
V: TRBV5-1
size: .

CDR3: CASSLGTRGWRNTGELFF
DNA: TGTGCCAGCAGTTTAGGGACTAGAGGATGGCGGAACACCGGGGAGCTGTTTTTT
D: TRBD2
J: TRBJ2-2
V: TRBV28
size: .

CDR3: CASSLGTFTYEQYF
DNA: TGCGCCAGCAGCCTGGGGACTTTTACCTACGAGCAGTACTTC
D: .
J: TRBJ2-7
V: TRBV5-1
size: .

CDR3: CASSQRTVASNEQFF
DNA: TGTGCCAGCAGCCAGAGGACAGTAGCCAGCAATGAGCAGTTCTTC
D: .
J: TRBJ2-1
V: TRBV5-4
size: .

CDR3: CASTFGTPRHNEQFF
DNA: TGTGCCAGCACCTTCGGGACACCTCGTCACAATGAGCAGTTCTTC
D: .
J: TRBJ2-1
V: TRBV11-1
size: .

CDR3: CASSSRLAEFGDTQYF
DNA: TGTGCCAGCAGTTCCAGACTAGCCGAGTTTGGAGATACGCAGTATTTT
D: TRBD2
J: TRBJ2-3
V: TRBV5-4
size: .

CDR3: CASSLGSNWHEQYF
DNA: TGTGCCAGCAGCTTAGGTTCCAATTGGCACGAGCAGTACTTC
D: .
J: TRBJ2-7
V: TRBV13
size: .

CDR3: CASRRGSYSNTEAFF
DNA: TGTGCCAGCAGACGGGGATCTTACTCGAACACTGAAGCTTTCTTT
D: .
J: TRBJ1-1
V: TRBV28
size: .

CDR3: CASSPGQARDTEAFF
DNA: TGTGCCAGCTCCCCCGGACAGGCCCGGGACACTGAAGCTTTCTTT
D: TRBD1
J: TRBJ1-1
V: TRBV18
size: .

CDR3: CASSQGGLAARLGEQYF
DNA: TGCGCCAGCAGCCAAGGAGGCCTAGCCGCCCGGTTAGGCGAGCAGTACTTC
D: .
J: TRBJ2-7
V: TRBV4-3
size: .

CDR3: CASSPFVSSGGYNEQFF
DNA: TGTGCCAGCTCACCTTTCGTTAGTAGCGGGGGATACAATGAGCAGTTCTTC
D: TRBD2
J: TRBJ2-1
V: TRBV18
size: .

CDR3: CASSSRRQSAYEQYF
DNA: TGTGCCAGCAGCAGTCGAAGACAGTCGGCGTACGAGCAGTACTTC
D: .
J: TRBJ2-7
V: TRBV21-1
size: .

CDR3: CASSFSGGAAQFF
DNA: TGTGCCAGCAGTTTTAGCGGGGGGGCCGCGCAGTTCTTC
D: TRBD2
J: TRBJ2-1
V: TRBV12-3/TRBV12-4
size: .

CDR3: CASTLGTDYEQYF
DNA: TGTGCCAGCACTCTCGGGACAGATTACGAGCAGTACTTC
D: TRBD1
J: TRBJ2-7
V: TRBV6-5
size: few

CDR3: CASSRVRTVNTEAFF
DNA: TGCGCCAGCAGCCGGGTCCGTACAGTGAACACTGAAGCTTTCTTT
D: .
J: TRBJ1-1
V: TRBV4-3
size: .

CDR3: CASSPGTGGSLSYGYTF
DNA: TGCGCCAGCAGCCCCGGGACAGGTGGGTCGCTAAGCTATGGCTACACCTTC
D: TRBD1
J: TRBJ1-2
V: TRBV4-3
size: once

CDR3: CASSFPGTGLSAFF
DNA: TGTGCCAGCAGTTTCCCCGGGACAGGGTTATCAGCTTTCTTT
D: TRBD1
J: TRBJ1-1
V: TRBV28
size: .

CDR3: CASSSLAGRSDTQYF
DNA: TGCGCCAGCAGCTCACTAGCGGGGAGGTCAGATACGCAGTATTTT
D: TRBD2
J: TRBJ2-3
V: TRBV5-1
size: .

CDR3: CASSRDRGIEKLFF
DNA: TGCGCCAGCAGCCGAGACAGAGGCATAGAAAAACTGTTTTTT
D: .
J: TRBJ1-4
V: TRBV5-1
size: .

CDR3: CASSLYNPGGNTEAFF
DNA: TGCGCCAGCAGCTTGTATAACCCAGGGGGCAACACTGAAGCTTTCTTT
D: TRBD1
J: TRBJ1-1
V: TRBV5-1
size: .

CDR3: CASIDLPGQGVDNEQFF
DNA: TGTGCCAGCATCGATTTGCCGGGACAGGGGGTCGACAATGAGCAGTTCTTC
D: TRBD1
J: TRBJ2-1
V: TRBV2
size: .

CDR3: CASSILPEKLFF
DNA: TGTGCCAGCAGCATCCTCCCCGAAAAACTGTTTTTT
D: .
J: TRBJ1-4
V: TRBV6-2/TRBV6-3
size: .

CDR3: CATARQGDEKLFF
DNA: TGTGCCACCGCTCGACAGGGAGATGAAAAACTGTTTTTT
D: TRBD1
J: TRBJ1-4
V: TRBV19
size: .

CDR3: CASSLAGANTGELFF
DNA: TGTGCTAGCAGCTTAGCTGGAGCGAACACCGGGGAGCTGTTTTTT
D: .
J: TRBJ2-2
V: TRBV7-7
size: .

CDR3: CASSLTGTANSPLHF
DNA: TGTGCCAGCAGCCTAACCGGGACAGCTAATTCACCCCTCCACTTT
D: TRBD1
J: TRBJ1-6
V: TRBV7-9
size: .

CDR3: CSVEIGSGTGELFF
DNA: TGCAGCGTTGAAATCGGGAGTGGGACCGGGGAGCTGTTTTTT
D: .
J: TRBJ2-2
V: TRBV29-1
size: .

CDR3: CASSVIGDSYEQYF
DNA: TGCGCCAGCAGCGTGATCGGGGATTCCTACGAGCAGTACTTC
D: .
J: TRBJ2-7
V: TRBV5-1
size: .

CDR3: CASSRDRGPYEQYF
DNA: TGTGCCAGTAGTAGGGACAGGGGGCCATACGAGCAGTACTTC
D: TRBD1
J: TRBJ2-7
V: TRBV19
size: .

CDR3: CASTSTDTQYF
DNA: TGTGCCAGCACCTCCACAGATACGCAGTATTTT
D: .
J: TRBJ2-3
V: TRBV27
size: .